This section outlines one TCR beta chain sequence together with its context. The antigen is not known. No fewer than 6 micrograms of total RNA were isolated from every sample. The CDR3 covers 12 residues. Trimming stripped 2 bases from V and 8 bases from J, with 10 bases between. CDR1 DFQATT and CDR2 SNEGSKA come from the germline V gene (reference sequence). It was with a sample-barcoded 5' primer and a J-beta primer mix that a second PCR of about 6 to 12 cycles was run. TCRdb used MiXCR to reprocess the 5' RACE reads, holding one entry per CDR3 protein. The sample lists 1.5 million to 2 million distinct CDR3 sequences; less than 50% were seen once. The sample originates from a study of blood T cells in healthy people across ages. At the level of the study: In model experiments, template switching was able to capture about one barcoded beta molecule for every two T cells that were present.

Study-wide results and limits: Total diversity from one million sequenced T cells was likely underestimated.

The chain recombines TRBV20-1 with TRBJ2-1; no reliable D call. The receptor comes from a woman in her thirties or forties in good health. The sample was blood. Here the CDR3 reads CSARREGYEQFF. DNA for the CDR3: TGCAGTGCTAGAAGGGAAGGTTATGAGCAGTTCTTC.